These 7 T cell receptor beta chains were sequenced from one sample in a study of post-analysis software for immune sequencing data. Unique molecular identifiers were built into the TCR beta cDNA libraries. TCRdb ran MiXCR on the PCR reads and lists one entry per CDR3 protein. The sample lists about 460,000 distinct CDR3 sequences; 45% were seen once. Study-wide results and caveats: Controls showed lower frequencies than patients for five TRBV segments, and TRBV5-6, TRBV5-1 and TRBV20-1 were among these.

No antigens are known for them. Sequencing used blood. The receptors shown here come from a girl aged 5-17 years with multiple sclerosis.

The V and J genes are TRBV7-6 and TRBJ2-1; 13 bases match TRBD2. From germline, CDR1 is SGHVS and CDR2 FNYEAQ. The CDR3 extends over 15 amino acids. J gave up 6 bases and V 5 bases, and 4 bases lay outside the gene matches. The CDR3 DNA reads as TGTGCCAGCAGCACCCGACTAGCGGGAGGCAATGAGCAGTTCTTC. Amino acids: CASSTRLAGGNEQFF.

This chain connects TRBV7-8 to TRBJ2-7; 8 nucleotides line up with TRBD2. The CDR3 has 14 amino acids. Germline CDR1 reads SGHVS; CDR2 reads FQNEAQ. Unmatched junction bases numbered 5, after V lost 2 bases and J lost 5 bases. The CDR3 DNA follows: TGTGCCAGCAGCTTACGCGGGAGGAATGACGAGCAGTACTTC. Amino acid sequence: CASSLRGRNDEQYF.

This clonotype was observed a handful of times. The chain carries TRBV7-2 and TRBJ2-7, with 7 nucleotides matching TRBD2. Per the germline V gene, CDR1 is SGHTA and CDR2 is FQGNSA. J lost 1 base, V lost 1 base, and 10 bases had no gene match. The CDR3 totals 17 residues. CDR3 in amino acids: CASSLVGGSQESYEQYF. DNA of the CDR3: TGTGCCAGCAGCTTAGTGGGCGGGAGCCAGGAATCCTACGAGCAGTACTTC.

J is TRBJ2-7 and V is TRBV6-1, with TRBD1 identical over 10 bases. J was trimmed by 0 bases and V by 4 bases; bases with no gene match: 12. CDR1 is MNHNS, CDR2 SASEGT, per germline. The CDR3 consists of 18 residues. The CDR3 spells CASSGSRDRGPSSYEQYF. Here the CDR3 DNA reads TGTGCCAGCAGTGGTTCGCGGGACAGGGGACCTAGCTCCTACGAGCAGTACTTC.

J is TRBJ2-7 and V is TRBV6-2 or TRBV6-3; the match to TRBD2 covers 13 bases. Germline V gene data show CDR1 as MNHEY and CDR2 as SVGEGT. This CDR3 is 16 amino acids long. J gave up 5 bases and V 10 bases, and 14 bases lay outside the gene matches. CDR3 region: CANRRTSGRLRDEQYF. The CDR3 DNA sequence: TGTGCCAACAGACGGACTAGCGGGAGATTGAGGGACGAGCAGTACTTC.

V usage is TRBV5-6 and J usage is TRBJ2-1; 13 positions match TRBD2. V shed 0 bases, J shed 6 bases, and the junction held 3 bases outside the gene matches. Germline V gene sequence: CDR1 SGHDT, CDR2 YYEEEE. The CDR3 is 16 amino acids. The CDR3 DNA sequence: TGTGCCAGCAGCTTGGGGACTAGCGGGAGATTCAATGAGCAGTTCTTC. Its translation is CASSLGTSGRFNEQFF.

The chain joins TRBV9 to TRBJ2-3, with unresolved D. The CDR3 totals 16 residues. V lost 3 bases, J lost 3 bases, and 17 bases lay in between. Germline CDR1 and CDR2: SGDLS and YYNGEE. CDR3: CASSARPTRATDTQYF. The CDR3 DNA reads TGTGCCAGCAGCGCCCGACCCACCAGAGCTACAGATACGCAGTATTTT.